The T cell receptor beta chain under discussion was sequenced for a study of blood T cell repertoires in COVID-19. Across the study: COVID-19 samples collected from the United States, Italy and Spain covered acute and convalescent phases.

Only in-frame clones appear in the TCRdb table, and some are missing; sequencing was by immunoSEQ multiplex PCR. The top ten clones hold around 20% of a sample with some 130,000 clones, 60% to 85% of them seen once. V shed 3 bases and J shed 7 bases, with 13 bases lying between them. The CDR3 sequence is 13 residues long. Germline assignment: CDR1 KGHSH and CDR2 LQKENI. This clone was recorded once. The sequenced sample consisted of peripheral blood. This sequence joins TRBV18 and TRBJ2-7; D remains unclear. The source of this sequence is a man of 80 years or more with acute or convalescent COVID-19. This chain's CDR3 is CASSPRKEAEQYF. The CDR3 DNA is TGTGCCAGCTCACCCCGGAAAGAGGCGGAGCAGTACTTC.